This T cell receptor beta chain originates from a study of immune evolution from preneoplasia to lung adenocarcinoma. Study-level results: Top clone frequencies peaked in normal lung, apparently declining through invasive adenocarcinoma. Clonality was highest in normal lung, lower in later-stage lesions apparently.

Between the mid-2010s and the late 2010s, patients underwent resection in Japan or China. CDR1 is LNHNV and CDR2 is YYDKDF in the germline V gene (reference sequence). This CDR3 region has 17 residues. The V gene end was trimmed by 0 bases and the J gene end by 5 bases; junction bases not matched to a gene: 7. This clone was observed a single time. Its antigen is unknown. Generated by immunoSEQ multiplex PCR, the TCRdb table keeps only in-frame clones and is missing some. The data hold approximately 14,000 clones, with approximately 77% observed a single time. Sequenced input: FFPE minimally invasive lung adenocarcinoma tissue. This TCR derives from a person aged 55-79 years with lung adenocarcinoma. The chain is built from TRBV15 and TRBJ2-2; 9 bases are a match to TRBD2. The CDR3 nucleotides are TGTGCCACCAGCAGAGATCACCTAGCGGGGAAAACCGGGGAGCTGTTTTTT. Translation gives CATSRDHLAGKTGELFF.